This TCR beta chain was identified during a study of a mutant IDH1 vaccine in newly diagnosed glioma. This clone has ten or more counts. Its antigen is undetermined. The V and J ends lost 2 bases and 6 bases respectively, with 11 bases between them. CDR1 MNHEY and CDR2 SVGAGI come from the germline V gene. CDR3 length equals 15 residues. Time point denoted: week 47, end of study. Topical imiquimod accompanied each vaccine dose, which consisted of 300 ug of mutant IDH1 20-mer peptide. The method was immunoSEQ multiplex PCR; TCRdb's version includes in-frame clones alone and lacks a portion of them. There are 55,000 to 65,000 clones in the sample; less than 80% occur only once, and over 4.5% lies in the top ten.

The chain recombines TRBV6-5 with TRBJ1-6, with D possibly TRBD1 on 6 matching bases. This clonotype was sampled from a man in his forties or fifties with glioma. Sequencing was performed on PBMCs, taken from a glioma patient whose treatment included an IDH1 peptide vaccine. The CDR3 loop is CASSYRQDFNSPLHF. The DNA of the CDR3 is TGTGCCAGCAGTTACCGACAGGACTTTAATTCACCCCTCCACTTT.